The TCR beta chain described here comes from a study of blood T cells in healthy people across ages. Study-level results: Fewer expanded clones and more diversity marked long-lived versus aged donors. Unsorted PBMCs prevented conclusive naive versus antigen-experienced comparison.

Per the germline V gene, CDR1 is MDHEN and CDR2 is SYDVKM. This CDR3 is built from 13 residues. The authors ran a second PCR of about 7 to 11 cycles using a sample-barcoded 5' primer and a J-beta primer mix. Every sample gave at least 2.5 million paired-end reads containing CDR3. Using its own MiXCR run on the 5' RACE reads, TCRdb lists one record per CDR3 protein. The data contain about a million distinct CDR3 sequences, around 54% of them seen just once; the ten biggest clones take up about a fifth. Concerning this clonotype itself: Its specificity is not known.

Source material: blood. The TCR sequence derives from a woman aged 55-70 years in good health. This chain connects TRBV28 to TRBJ2-4, with TRBD1 identical over 7 bases. The last part of the DNA fits TRBJ2-5 better; the J call may be wrong. The CDR3 region has the DNA TGTGCCAGCACTACAGGGGCGTGGGAGACCCAGTACTTC. Amino acid sequence: CASTTGAWETQYF.